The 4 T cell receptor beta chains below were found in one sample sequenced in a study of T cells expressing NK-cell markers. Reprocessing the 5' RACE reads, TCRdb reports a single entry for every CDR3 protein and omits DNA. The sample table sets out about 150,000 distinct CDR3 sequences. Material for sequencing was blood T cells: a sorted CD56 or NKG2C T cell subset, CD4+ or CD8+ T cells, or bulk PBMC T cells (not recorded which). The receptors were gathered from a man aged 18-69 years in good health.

CDR3 sequence reads: CASSLMQQTYYEQYF. The rearrangement joins TRBV7-8 to TRBJ2-7. The CDR3 has 15 residues. Per germline, CDR1 SGHVS and CDR2 FQNEAQ.

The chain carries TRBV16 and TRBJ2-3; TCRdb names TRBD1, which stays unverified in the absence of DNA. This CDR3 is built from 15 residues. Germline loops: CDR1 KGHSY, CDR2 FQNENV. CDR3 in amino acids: CASSQSGAFTDTQYF.

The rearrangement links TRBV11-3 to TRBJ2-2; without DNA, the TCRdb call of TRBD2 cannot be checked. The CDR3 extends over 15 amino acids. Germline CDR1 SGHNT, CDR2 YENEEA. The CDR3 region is CASSPRTSGVGELFF.

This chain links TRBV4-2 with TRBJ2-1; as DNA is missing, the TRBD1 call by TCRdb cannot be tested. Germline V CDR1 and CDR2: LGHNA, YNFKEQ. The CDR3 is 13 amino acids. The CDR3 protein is CASSPRPGYEQFF.